This T cell receptor beta chain was obtained from a study of T cells in Graves' hyperthyroidism and ophthalmopathy. Broader study findings: Model output signaled ophthalmopathy a median 6.5 months ahead of onset.

Germline loops: CDR1 MDHEN, CDR2 SYDVKM. The CDR3 sequence is 16 residues long. V shed 3 bases, J shed 4 bases, and the junction held 6 bases outside the gene matches. RNA transcripts served as the template for amplifying TCR beta CDR3 regions. Researchers ran a first-round RT-PCR on the TCR CDR3 using the HTBI primer set. A single record per CDR3 protein comes from TCRdb applying MiXCR to the multiplex PCR reads. In the table there are some 500,000 distinct CDR3 sequences, around 14% of which are singletons. Clinical symptoms, serum thyroxine and TRAb, thyroid ultrasound and orbital computed tomography together formed the diagnostic basis. This clonotype was recorded many times. The antigen is unknown.

The sequenced material came from blood. The clonotype was recovered from a woman aged 18-29 years with Graves' hyperthyroidism. The rearrangement links TRBV28 to TRBJ2-7; 13 bases are shared with TRBD2. CDR3 protein: CASSLAGTSGNYEQYF. DNA of the CDR3: TGTGCCAGCAGTTTGGCCGGGACTAGCGGGAATTACGAGCAGTACTTC.